This T cell receptor beta chain comes out of a study of technical replicates of blood from a handful of donors. In germline, CDR1 is MNHEY, CDR2 SVGAGI. The ends were cut back, 5 bases at V and 5 bases at J, with 12 bases in the middle. The CDR3 has 13 amino acids. Sequenced by immunoSEQ multiplex PCR; TCRdb stores in-frame clones only, minus some. The sample carries around 72,000 clones, around 91% recorded once. This chain uses TRBV6-5 with TRBJ1-2; TRBD1 might be the D (5 bases). The TCR comes from a human donor in good health. The sequenced sample consisted of T cells isolated from PBMCs. The CDR3 region is CASSVLGGYGYTF. CDR3 in DNA: TGTGCCAGCAGTGTTCTTGGGGGGTATGGCTACACCTTC.